The rows below give T cell receptor beta chains drawn from one sample of a study of blood T cells in healthy people across ages. TCRdb re-derived calls from the 5' RACE reads in MiXCR, one entry per CDR3 protein. The table records about 970,000 distinct CDR3 sequences, 51% of them present only once. The sequencing input was blood. The origin of the receptors is a woman aged 60-75 years in good health. Both conserved end residues are part of each CDR3. The D gene is left open where the match is weak. Only part of the rows carry a size: once, few, many, or a class if the clone is expanded.

v_gene,j_gene,d_gene,abundance,CDR3nt,CDR3aa
TRBV29-1,TRBJ2-4,NA,NA,TGCAGCGCTGCCCCGACAGGTTTAGCCAAAAACATTCAGTACTTC,CSAAPTGLAKNIQYF
TRBV6-2/TRBV6-3,TRBJ2-4,NA,NA,TGTGCCAGCAGTGGACGGAAAAACATTCAGTACTTC,CASSGRKNIQYF
TRBV5-1,TRBJ1-2,NA,NA,TGCGCCAGCAAGGACGGGATCTATGGCTACACCTTC,CASKDGIYGYTF
TRBV7-9,TRBJ2-5,TRBD1,NA,TGTGCCAGCAGCTTATACCTTATTTCGGGACAGGGTTTCAATGAGCAGTACTTC,CASSLYLISGQGFNEQYF
TRBV3-1,TRBJ2-7,TRBD1,few,TGTGCCAGCAGCCAAACAACAGGGGGTTTTGTCTACGAGCAGTACTTC,CASSQTTGGFVYEQYF
TRBV27,TRBJ2-7,TRBD1,few,TGTGCCAGCAGTCGGGACAGGGATCTCTACGAGCAGTACTTC,CASSRDRDLYEQYF
TRBV6-4,TRBJ2-2,TRBD1,NA,TGTACCAGCAGTGAAGGACAGGGTTACACCGGGGAGCTGTTTTTT,CTSSEGQGYTGELFF
TRBV6-5,TRBJ1-1,TRBD1,NA,TGTGCCAGCAGTTACTCACGTGGGGACAGGCGGAACACTGAAGCTTTCTTT,CASSYSRGDRRNTEAFF
TRBV29-1,TRBJ2-1,NA,NA,TGCAGCGCTCACCCGAGCGGGCGGCGATATGAGCAGTTCTTC,CSAHPSGRRYEQFF
TRBV3-1,TRBJ2-1,TRBD2,NA,TGTGCCAGCACCCGCGGGGCTAGCGGTAACAATGAGCAGTTCTTC,CASTRGASGNNEQFF
TRBV11-1,TRBJ2-7,NA,few,TGTGCCAGCAGCCGTGACGCACCCGGGGCGCAGTACTTC,CASSRDAPGAQYF
TRBV6-2/TRBV6-3,TRBJ2-7,NA,few,TGTGCCAGCAGACCGAGTGGTGGCGAGCAGTACTTC,CASRPSGGEQYF
TRBV3-1,TRBJ1-1,NA,few,TGTGCCAGCAGCCAAGATTCCCCCGCAGGGGAGAACACTGAAGCTTTCTTT,CASSQDSPAGENTEAFF
TRBV7-9,TRBJ1-4,TRBD1,NA,TGTGCCAGCAGCGCGACAGGGAGGAATGAAAAACTGTTTTTT,CASSATGRNEKLFF
TRBV20-1,TRBJ2-7,NA,NA,TGCAGTGCTGACGTCCTCGCCTACGAGCAGTACTTC,CSADVLAYEQYF
TRBV10-1,TRBJ2-4,NA,few,TGCGCCAGCAATAGGTGCGCCAGGGGAATGTCTCCCTTAGCCAAAAACATTCAGTACTTC,CASNRCARGMSPLAKNIQYF
TRBV29-1,TRBJ2-5,NA,NA,TGCAGCGTTGAAGACGGAGGGGCTGGAGAGACCCAGTACTTC,CSVEDGGAGETQYF
TRBV7-2,TRBJ2-1,NA,few,TGTGCCAGCAGCTTAGGGCAGTCAAGGGGGAATGAGCAGTTCTTC,CASSLGQSRGNEQFF
TRBV27,TRBJ2-7,TRBD2,NA,TGTGCCAGCCGTCGGCTAGCGGAGACCGTCTACGAGCAGTACTTC,CASRRLAETVYEQYF
TRBV6-2/TRBV6-3,TRBJ2-1,NA,NA,TGTGCCAGCAGTCTTACTAGAAAGGAGCAGTTCTTC,CASSLTRKEQFF
TRBV6-5,TRBJ1-2,TRBD1,NA,TGTGCCAGCAGTCCCCACGAGACAGGGTACTCATCCGGCTACACCTTC,CASSPHETGYSSGYTF
TRBV28,TRBJ2-7,TRBD1,NA,TGTGCCAGCAAAAACCCGGGACAGGCTTACGAGCAGTACTTC,CASKNPGQAYEQYF
TRBV12-3/TRBV12-4,TRBJ1-5,TRBD1,NA,TGTGCCAGCAGCCCTGACAGGGCTCGTCAGCCCCAGCATTTT,CASSPDRARQPQHF
TRBV7-9,TRBJ2-2,TRBD2,NA,TGTGCCAGCAGCTTAATACGGCTAGCGGGAGCCGGGGAGCTGTTTTTT,CASSLIRLAGAGELFF
TRBV7-6,TRBJ2-1,TRBD2,NA,TGTGCCAGCAGCTTGGGGACTAGGGTAGATGAGCAGTTCTTC,CASSLGTRVDEQFF
TRBV5-6,TRBJ2-3,NA,NA,TGTGCCAGCAGCTTTGGTGCAAACACAGATACGCAGTATTTT,CASSFGANTDTQYF
TRBV9,TRBJ1-2,NA,few,TGTGCCAGCAGCCCTCACGCGGACTGGGATGGCTACACCTTC,CASSPHADWDGYTF
TRBV20-1,TRBJ2-7,NA,NA,TGCAGTGCTAGAGATCTCCTTCTGTCCCTGCGGAACCTAGCCTACGAGCAGTACTTC,CSARDLLLSLRNLAYEQYF
TRBV20-1,TRBJ2-5,NA,NA,TGCAGTGCCCCGAATTTGGAGACCCAGTACTTC,CSAPNLETQYF
TRBV6-1,TRBJ2-3,TRBD2,NA,TGTGCCAGCAGGCTGCTAGCGGGAGTAAGAAATGGTACGCAGTATTTT,CASRLLAGVRNGTQYF
TRBV27,TRBJ2-5,TRBD1,NA,TGTGCCAGCCGAGCTAACCGGAACAGGGGTGAGACCCAGTACTTC,CASRANRNRGETQYF
TRBV29-1,TRBJ2-7,NA,few,TGCAGCGTCTACGACAGGACTGGCGAGCAGTACTTC,CSVYDRTGEQYF
TRBV4-1,TRBJ2-3,TRBD2,NA,TGCGCCAGCAGCCAACAAATAACTGCAACTAGCGGGGTCACAGATACGCAGTATTTT,CASSQQITATSGVTDTQYF
TRBV20-1,TRBJ2-7,NA,NA,TGCAGTGTCCAGACAGATTCCTACGAGCAGTACTTC,CSVQTDSYEQYF
TRBV30,TRBJ2-7,TRBD1,NA,TGTGCCTGGAGCCCGACAGGGCTCTCCGAGCAGTACTTC,CAWSPTGLSEQYF
TRBV24-1,TRBJ2-5,TRBD1,NA,TGTGCCACCAGTGACGCGGACAGGGCCCGTAGGGGCAATGAGCAGTACTTC,CATSDADRARRGNEQYF
TRBV4-1,TRBJ2-7,NA,few,TGCGCCAGCAGCCAGGGTTACAGGATTGGTAAGGAGCAGTACTTC,CASSQGYRIGKEQYF
TRBV4-2,TRBJ1-2,NA,NA,TGTGCCAGCAGCCAAGATGTGTCAGCCTATGGCTACACCTTC,CASSQDVSAYGYTF
TRBV20-1,TRBJ2-1,TRBD1,NA,TGCAGTCCCCCTAGGGAAGGGACAGGGGGCGCGTCCACCTACAATGAGCAGTTCTTC,CSPPREGTGGASTYNEQFF
TRBV7-8,TRBJ2-1,NA,NA,TGTGCCAGCAGCGCGGGACCCCTAAATGAGCAGTTCTTC,CASSAGPLNEQFF
TRBV20-1,TRBJ2-1,TRBD1,many,TGCAGTGCTCCCGACCACGACAGGGGGAATAGCAATGAGCAGTTCTTC,CSAPDHDRGNSNEQFF